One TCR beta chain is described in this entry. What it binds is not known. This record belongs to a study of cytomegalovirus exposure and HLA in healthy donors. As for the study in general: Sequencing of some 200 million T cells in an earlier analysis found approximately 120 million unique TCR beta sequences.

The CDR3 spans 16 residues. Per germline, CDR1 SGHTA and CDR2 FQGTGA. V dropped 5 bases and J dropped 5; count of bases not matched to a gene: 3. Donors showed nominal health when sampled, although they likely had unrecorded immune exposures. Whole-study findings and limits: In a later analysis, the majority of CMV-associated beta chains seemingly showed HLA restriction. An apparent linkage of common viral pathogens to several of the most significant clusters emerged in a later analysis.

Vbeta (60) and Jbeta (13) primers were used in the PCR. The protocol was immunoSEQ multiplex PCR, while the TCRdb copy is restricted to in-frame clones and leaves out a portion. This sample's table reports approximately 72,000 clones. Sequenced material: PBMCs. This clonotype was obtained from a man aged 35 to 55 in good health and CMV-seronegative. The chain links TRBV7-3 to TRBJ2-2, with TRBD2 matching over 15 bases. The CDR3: CASSAGLAGGTGELFF. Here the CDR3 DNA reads TGTGCCAGCAGCGCCGGACTAGCGGGGGGGACCGGGGAGCTGTTTTTT.